This T cell receptor beta chain was sequenced for a study of cytomegalovirus exposure and HLA in healthy donors. The CDR3 has 15 amino acids. V was clipped by 3 bases and J by 2 bases, with 12 bases between them. Germline assignment: CDR1 KGHSH and CDR2 LQKENI. A word on this clone: Antigen specificity is unknown.

Study conclusions and caveats: When analyzed later, a missense DCLRE1C variant was found to be linked to TCR beta V- and J-gene trimming. Rates of TCR association differed by HLA locus in a later analysis, with DRB1 highest and HLA-C lowest.

This PCR relied on a set of 60 Vbeta primers and 13 Jbeta primers. Profiled with immunoSEQ multiplex PCR; TCRdb holds only in-frame clones, not every one. This sample has roughly 140,000 clones, with 75% to 80% found just once. This sequence was found in a woman between 50 and 59 years old in good health and CMV-seronegative. The chain links TRBV18 to TRBJ2-3; D is undetermined. Source material: PBMCs. CDR3 coding DNA: TGTGCCAGCTCACCGAGAAAGCAGGACACAGATACGCAGTATTTT. The encoded protein is CASSPRKQDTDTQYF.